The 21 T cell receptor beta chains below were found in one sample sequenced in a study of cytomegalovirus exposure and HLA in healthy donors. The PCR ran on 60 Vbeta and 13 Jbeta primers. Profiling relied on immunoSEQ multiplex PCR, and the TCRdb table lists in-frame clones only, not all of them. The sample records approximately 120,000 clones, 80% being singletons. Sequences were obtained from PBMCs. The receptors here all came from a man aged 25 to 45 in good health and CMV-seropositive.

This clone is a singleton in its sample. CDR3 bases: TGTGCCAGCAGCTTAGCGAAGGACGGGGCCTACGAGCAGTACTTC. This gives the protein CASSLAKDGAYEQYF. The chain couples TRBV7-6 to TRBJ2-7; D possibly corresponds to TRBD2 (5 bases). The germline gives CDR1 SGHVS, CDR2 FNYEAQ. The CDR3 runs 15 residues. The V end lost 0 bases, the J end lost 2 bases, and 11 bases lay between the germline ends.

This chain connects TRBV15 to TRBJ2-5; 10 nucleotides agree with TRBD1. The DNA end lines up better with TRBJ2-7; the J call may be wrong. Germline V gene lookup returns CDR1 LNHNV and CDR2 YYDKDF (reference sequence). The CDR3 totals 15 residues. CDR3 sequence: CATRWTGGSSYEQYF. Here the CDR3 DNA reads TGTGCCACCAGATGGACAGGGGGGAGCTCCTACGAGCAGTACTTC.

The chain combines TRBV2 with TRBJ2-1, with D tentatively TRBD1 (5 bases). V was shortened by 5 bases and J by 0 bases, with 8 bases between the two germline ends. The CDR3 has 14 amino acids. The germline V gene has CDR1 SNHLY and CDR2 FYNNEI. Written as DNA, the CDR3 is TGTGCCAGCAGTCCACAGGTCTCCTACAATGAGCAGTTCTTC. It codes for CASSPQVSYNEQFF.

This clone was seen a handful of times. The chain links TRBV19 to TRBJ2-2; perhaps TRBD1 as D (5 bases). CDR1 is LNHDA and CDR2 is SQIVND in the germline V gene (reference sequence). V lost 1 base, J lost 4 bases, and 13 bases lay in between. The CDR3 extends over 16 amino acids. The DNA for the CDR3 is TGTGCCAGTAGTATAGGCAGGGCAGGATCCACCGGGGAGCTGTTTTTT. Its protein is CASSIGRAGSTGELFF.

CDR3 DNA: TGTGCCAGCAGTTTGCAACCGGGACAGGGTGGTTCACCCCTCCACTTT. Amino acid sequence: CASSLQPGQGGSPLHF. V usage is TRBV6-6 and J usage is TRBJ1-6; TRBD1 aligns across 9 bases. With V trimmed by 4 bases and J by 9 bases, 10 bases remained unmatched. Germline lookup yields CDR1 MNHNY and CDR2 SVGAGI (reference sequence). The CDR3 totals 16 residues.

A note on this clone: The germline gene is not matched at one end of the junction; a read error may be the cause. The chain carries TRBV29-1 and TRBJ1-2, with 8 bases that match TRBD1. Germline V gene lookup returns CDR1 SQVTM and CDR2 ANQGSEA. The CDR3 extends over 10 amino acids. This CDR3 is CSVKAGQALF. CDR3 nucleotide sequence: TGCAGCGTTAAAGCGGGACAGGCCCTCTTC.

The chain recombines TRBV28 with TRBJ2-3, with D possibly being TRBD2 (6 bases). The CDR3 covers 13 residues. Per germline, CDR1 MDHEN and CDR2 SYDVKM. The V end was cut by 10 bases, the J end by 2 bases, with 13 bases between. DNA of the CDR3: TGTGCCAATTCCGGGGGTAACACAGATACGCAGTATTTT. It encodes CANSGGNTDTQYF.

This clone has a handful of counts. The gene calls are TRBV7-2 and TRBJ2-7; TRBD2 matches at 12 bases. The CDR3 has 18 residues. With 5 bases clipped from V and 0 bases from J, the junction kept 11 bases outside the gene matches. Per the germline V gene, CDR1 is SGHTA and CDR2 is FQGNSA. The CDR3 nucleotides are TGTGCCAGCAGCCCCCGGCTAGCGGGGGGGCCGGTCTCCTACGAGCAGTACTTC. This codes for CASSPRLAGGPVSYEQYF.

The rearrangement links TRBV5-1 to TRBJ2-5; 9 bases fit TRBD2. V shed 2 bases and J 0 bases; nucleotides not matched to a gene: 8. Germline values: CDR1 SGHRS, CDR2 YFSETQ. The length of the CDR3 is 17 residues. The CDR3 sequence: CASSFSGGLSNQETQYF. DNA of the CDR3: TGCGCCAGCAGCTTTAGCGGGGGACTTTCAAACCAAGAGACCCAGTACTTC.

This clone was counted only a few times. The V gene is TRBV27, the J gene TRBJ2-5, with D tentatively TRBD2 (6 bases). The J call may be mistaken, given a closer DNA end match to TRBJ2-7. CDR1 is MNHEY and CDR2 is SMNVEV in the germline V gene (reference sequence). The CDR3 consists of 15 residues. The CDR3 here is CASSTKVGGAYEQYF. The CDR3 DNA is TGTGCCAGCAGCACCAAGGTGGGGGGAGCCTACGAGCAGTACTTC.

This clone was recorded once. This chain uses TRBV7-8 with TRBJ1-5, with D hard to call. The CDR3 is 16 residues long. Germline CDR1 reads SGHVS; CDR2 reads FQNEAQ. V lost 5 bases and J 0 bases, leaving 14 bases between the germline ends. The chain's CDR3 is CASSPSMGYSNQPQHF. CDR3 in DNA: TGTGCCAGCAGCCCCTCCATGGGCTATAGCAATCAGCCCCAGCATTTT.

The chain has TRBV19 and TRBJ1-5; 8 positions agree with TRBD1. Trimming took 5 bases from V and 1 from J; bases not matched to a gene: 4. Germline CDR1 and CDR2: LNHDA and SQIVND (reference sequence). The CDR3 is made up of 15 amino acids. In nucleotides, the CDR3 is TGTGCCAGTAGTTGGGACAGGAGAAGCAATCAGCCCCAGCATTTT. This translates into CASSWDRRSNQPQHF.

This clone was seen once. The rearrangement joins TRBV11-2 to TRBJ2-1, with 9 bases identical to TRBD2. The V segment lost 5 bases and the J segment 6 bases; nucleotides outside the gene matches: 14. This CDR3 has 17 amino acids. Looked up from germline, CDR1 is SGHAT and CDR2 is FQNNGV. CDR3 loop: CASSPRVGGGAGNEQFF. The CDR3 DNA sequence: TGTGCCAGCAGCCCCCGCGTTGGCGGGGGGGCAGGCAATGAGCAGTTCTTC.

This chain connects TRBV19 to TRBJ2-2, with TRBD1 matching 7 bases. CDR1 is LNHDA and CDR2 is SQIVND in the germline V gene (reference sequence). The CDR3 consists of 14 residues. V lost 3 bases, J lost 6 bases, and 4 bases stayed unmatched. For the CDR3, the DNA is TGTGCCAGTAGTATGACAGGGTCCCCCGGGGAGCTGTTTTTT. Residues: CASSMTGSPGELFF. Using reference TRBV19 and TRBJ2-2 for the parts outside the CDR3, the full variable domain is DGGITQSPKYLFRKEGQNVTLSCEQNLNHDAMYWYRQDPGQGLRLIYYSQIVNDFQKGDIAEGYSVSREKKESFPLTVTSAQKNPTAFYLCASSMTGSPGELFFGEGSRLTVL.

A note on this clone: The sample holds other DNA sequences that translate to the same CDR3. The chain couples TRBV5-1 to TRBJ1-1; D gene unclear. The CDR3 sequence is 14 residues long. V gave up 0 bases and J gave up 1 base, with 7 bases separating them. CDR1 is SGHRS, CDR2 YFSETQ, per germline. The CDR3 nucleotides read TGCGCCAGCAGCTTGGGGGCAGCGAACACTGAAGCTTTCTTT. Translated, it gives CASSLGAANTEAFF.

This chain connects TRBV6-5 to TRBJ1-5; D remains ambiguous. CDR1 and CDR2 from the germline V gene are MNHEY and SVGAGI. Trimming cost V 5 bases and J 4 bases, with 9 bases left between them. The CDR3 contains 13 residues. CDR3 DNA sequence: TGTGCCAGCAGTCCCTCACTTAATCAGCCCCAGCATTTT. It is translated as CASSPSLNQPQHF.

The gene calls are TRBV18 and TRBJ2-7, with 12 bases identical to TRBD2. CDR3 size: 16 residues. In germline, CDR1 is KGHSH, CDR2 LQKENI. The ends lost 4 bases at V and 3 bases at J; junction bases unmatched: 7. The CDR3 loop reads CASSQGTSGGSYEQYF. The CDR3 DNA reads TGTGCCAGCTCACAGGGAACTAGCGGGGGGAGCTACGAGCAGTACTTC. Combining the CDR3 with reference TRBV18 and TRBJ2-7 gives the whole variable domain NAGVMQNPRHLVRRRGQEARLRCSPMKGHSHVYWYRQLPEEGLKFMVYLQKENIIDESGMPKERFSAEFPKEGPSILRIQQVVRGDSAAYFCASSQGTSGGSYEQYFGPGTRLTVT.

The chain is built from TRBV4-1 and TRBJ2-7, with 8 bases fitting TRBD1. The germline gives CDR1 MGHRA, CDR2 YSYEKL. The trim removed 5 bases at V and 3 bases at J, leaving 12 bases unmatched. CDR3 length equals 16 residues. The CDR3 protein is CASSGRDRMGDYEQYF. The CDR3 DNA follows: TGCGCCAGCAGCGGACGGGACAGGATGGGAGACTACGAGCAGTACTTC.

This chain uses TRBV9 with TRBJ1-2; the match to TRBD1 covers 7 bases. V lost 5 bases to trimming and J lost 3 bases; unmatched junction nucleotides: 7. From germline, CDR1 is SGDLS and CDR2 YYNGEE. The length of the CDR3 is 14 residues. This CDR3 is CASRTGAPDYGYTF. The DNA of the CDR3 is TGTGCCAGCAGAACAGGGGCCCCGGACTATGGCTACACCTTC. Using reference TRBV9 and TRBJ1-2 for the parts outside the CDR3, the full variable domain is DSGVTQTPKHLITATGQRVTLRCSPRSGDLSVYWYQQSLDQGLQFLIQYYNGEERAKGNILERFSAQQFPDLHSELNLSSLELGDSALYFCASRTGAPDYGYTFGSGTRLTVV.

The genes are TRBV5-1 and TRBJ2-1; D ambiguous. The CDR3 has 11 residues. V dropped 0 bases and J dropped 9 bases, with 4 bases sitting between them. Germline CDR1 and CDR2: SGHRS and YFSETQ. The CDR3 region has the DNA TGCGCCAGCAGCTTGGGCGTTGAGCAGTTCTTC. Encoded protein: CASSLGVEQFF.

This clone turned up a few times. In nucleotides, the CDR3 is TGCGCCAGCAGCCATGAGCGACAGTACATGAACACTGAAGCTTTCTTT. As protein: CASSHERQYMNTEAFF. V gene TRBV4-1 combines with J gene TRBJ1-1, with D perhaps TRBD1 (5 bases). Per the germline V gene, CDR1 is MGHRA and CDR2 is YSYEKL. V dropped 3 bases and J dropped 0 bases, with 14 bases sitting between them. The CDR3 runs to 16 residues.